This T cell receptor (beta chain) comes out of a study of T-cell memory formation after mild COVID-19. Study results and caveats: While clones contracting from day 15 to 85 were balanced between CD4 and CD8, later expanders leaned CD4+.

The germline CDR1 and CDR2 sequences are SQVTM and ANQGSEA. This CDR3 comprises 12 residues. V lost 3 bases and J lost 4, with 9 bases in between. This clonotype was seen a few times. Its matching antigen is unknown. TCRdb recomputed calls from the 5' RACE reads with MiXCR, one row per CDR3 protein. The sample contains a few hundred thousand distinct CDR3 sequences, roughly 8% of which appear only once. What was sequenced was PBMCs or a T cell subset sorted from them (not recorded which). The V and J genes are TRBV29-1 and TRBJ1-1; possible D gene TRBD1, 5 bases. This TCR was recovered from a man between 18 and 35 years old who had mild COVID-19 (a few samples of this study predate the infection). Cell type and time point are not known. Written as DNA, the CDR3 is TGCAGCGTTGAGTGGGGGACCACTGAAGCTTTCTTT. Its protein product is CSVEWGTTEAFF.